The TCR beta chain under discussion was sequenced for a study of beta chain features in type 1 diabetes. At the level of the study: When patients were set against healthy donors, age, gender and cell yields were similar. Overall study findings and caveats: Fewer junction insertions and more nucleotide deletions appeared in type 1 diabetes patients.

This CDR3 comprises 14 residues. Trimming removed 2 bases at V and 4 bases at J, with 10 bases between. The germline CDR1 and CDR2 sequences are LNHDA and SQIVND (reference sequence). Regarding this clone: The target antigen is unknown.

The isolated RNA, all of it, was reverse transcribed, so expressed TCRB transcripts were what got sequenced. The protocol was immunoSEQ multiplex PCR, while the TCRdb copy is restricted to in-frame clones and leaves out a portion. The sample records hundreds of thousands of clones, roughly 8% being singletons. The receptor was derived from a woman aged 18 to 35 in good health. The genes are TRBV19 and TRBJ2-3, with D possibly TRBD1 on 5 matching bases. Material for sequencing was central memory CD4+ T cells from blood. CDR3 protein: CASSIPRVPDTQYF. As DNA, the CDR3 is TGTGCCAGTAGTATACCCAGGGTTCCAGATACGCAGTATTTT. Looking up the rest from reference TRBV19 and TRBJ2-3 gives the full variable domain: DGGITQSPKYLFRKEGQNVTLSCEQNLNHDAMYWYRQDPGQGLRLIYYSQIVNDFQKGDIAEGYSVSREKKESFPLTVTSAQKNPTAFYLCASSIPRVPDTQYFGPGTRLTVL.